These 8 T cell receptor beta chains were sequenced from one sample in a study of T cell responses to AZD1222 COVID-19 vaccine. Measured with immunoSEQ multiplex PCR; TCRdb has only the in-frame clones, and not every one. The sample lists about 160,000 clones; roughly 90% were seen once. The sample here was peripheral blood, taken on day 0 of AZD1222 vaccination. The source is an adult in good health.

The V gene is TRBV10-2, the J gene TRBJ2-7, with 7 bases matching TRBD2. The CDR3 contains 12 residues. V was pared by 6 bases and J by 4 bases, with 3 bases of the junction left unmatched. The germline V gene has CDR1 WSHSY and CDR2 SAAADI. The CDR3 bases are TGCGCCAGCAGCCCGGGGGGTTACGAGCAGTACTTC. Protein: CASSPGGYEQYF.

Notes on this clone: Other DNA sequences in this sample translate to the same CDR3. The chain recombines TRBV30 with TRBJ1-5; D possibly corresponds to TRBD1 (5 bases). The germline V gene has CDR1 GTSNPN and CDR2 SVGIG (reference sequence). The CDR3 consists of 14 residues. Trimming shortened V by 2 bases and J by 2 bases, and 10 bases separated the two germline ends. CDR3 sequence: CAWSQGKGNQPQHF. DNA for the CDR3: TGTGCCTGGAGTCAGGGAAAGGGCAATCAGCCCCAGCATTTT.

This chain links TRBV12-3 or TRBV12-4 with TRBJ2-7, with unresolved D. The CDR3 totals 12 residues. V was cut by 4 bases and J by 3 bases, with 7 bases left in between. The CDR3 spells CASSYAIYEQYF. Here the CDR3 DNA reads TGTGCCAGCAGTTACGCGATCTACGAGCAGTACTTC.

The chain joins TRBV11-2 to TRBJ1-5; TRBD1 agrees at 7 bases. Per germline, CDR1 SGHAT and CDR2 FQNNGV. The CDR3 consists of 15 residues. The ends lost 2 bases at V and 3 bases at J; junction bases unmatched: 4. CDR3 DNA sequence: TGTGCCAGCAGCTTAAGGGACAGCTTCAATCAGCCCCAGCATTTT. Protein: CASSLRDSFNQPQHF.

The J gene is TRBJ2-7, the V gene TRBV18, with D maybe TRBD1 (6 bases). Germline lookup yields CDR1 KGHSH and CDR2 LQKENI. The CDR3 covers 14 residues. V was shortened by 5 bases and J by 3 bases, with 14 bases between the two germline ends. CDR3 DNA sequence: TGTGCCAGCTCAACCGCGACAGGCTACTACGAGCAGTACTTC. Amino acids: CASSTATGYYEQYF.

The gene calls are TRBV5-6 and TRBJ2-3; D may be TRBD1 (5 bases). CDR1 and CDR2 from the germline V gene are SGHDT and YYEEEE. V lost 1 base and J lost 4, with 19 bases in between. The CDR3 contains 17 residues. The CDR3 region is CASSLRQGSPWADTQYF. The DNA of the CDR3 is TGTGCCAGCAGCTTGAGGCAGGGCTCCCCTTGGGCAGATACGCAGTATTTT.

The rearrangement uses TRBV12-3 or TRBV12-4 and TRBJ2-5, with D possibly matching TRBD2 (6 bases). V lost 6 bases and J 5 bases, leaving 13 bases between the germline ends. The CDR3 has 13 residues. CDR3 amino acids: CASRRGGSETQYF. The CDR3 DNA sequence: TGTGCCAGCAGAAGAGGAGGGTCCGAGACCCAGTACTTC.

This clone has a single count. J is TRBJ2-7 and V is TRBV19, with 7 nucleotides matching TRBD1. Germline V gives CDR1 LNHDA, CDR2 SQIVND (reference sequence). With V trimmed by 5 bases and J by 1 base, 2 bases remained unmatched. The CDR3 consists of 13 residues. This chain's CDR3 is CASSQGVSYEQYF. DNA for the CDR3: TGTGCCAGTAGTCAGGGGGTTTCCTACGAGCAGTACTTC.